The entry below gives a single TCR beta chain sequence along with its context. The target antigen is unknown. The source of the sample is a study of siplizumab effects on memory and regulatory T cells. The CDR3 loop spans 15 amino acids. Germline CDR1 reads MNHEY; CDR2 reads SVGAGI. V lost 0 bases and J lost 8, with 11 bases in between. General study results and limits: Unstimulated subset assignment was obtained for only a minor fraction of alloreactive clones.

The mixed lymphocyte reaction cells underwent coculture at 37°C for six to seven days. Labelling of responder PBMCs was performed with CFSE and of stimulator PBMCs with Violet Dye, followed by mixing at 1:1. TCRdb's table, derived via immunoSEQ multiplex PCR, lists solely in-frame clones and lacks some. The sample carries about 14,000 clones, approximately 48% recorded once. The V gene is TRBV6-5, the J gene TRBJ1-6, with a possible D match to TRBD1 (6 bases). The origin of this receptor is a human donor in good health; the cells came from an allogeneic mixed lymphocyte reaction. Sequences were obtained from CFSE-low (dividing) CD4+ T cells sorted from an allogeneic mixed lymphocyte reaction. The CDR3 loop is CASSYSQGNDSPLHF. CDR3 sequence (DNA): TGTGCCAGCAGTTACTCCCAGGGGAATGATTCACCCCTCCACTTT.